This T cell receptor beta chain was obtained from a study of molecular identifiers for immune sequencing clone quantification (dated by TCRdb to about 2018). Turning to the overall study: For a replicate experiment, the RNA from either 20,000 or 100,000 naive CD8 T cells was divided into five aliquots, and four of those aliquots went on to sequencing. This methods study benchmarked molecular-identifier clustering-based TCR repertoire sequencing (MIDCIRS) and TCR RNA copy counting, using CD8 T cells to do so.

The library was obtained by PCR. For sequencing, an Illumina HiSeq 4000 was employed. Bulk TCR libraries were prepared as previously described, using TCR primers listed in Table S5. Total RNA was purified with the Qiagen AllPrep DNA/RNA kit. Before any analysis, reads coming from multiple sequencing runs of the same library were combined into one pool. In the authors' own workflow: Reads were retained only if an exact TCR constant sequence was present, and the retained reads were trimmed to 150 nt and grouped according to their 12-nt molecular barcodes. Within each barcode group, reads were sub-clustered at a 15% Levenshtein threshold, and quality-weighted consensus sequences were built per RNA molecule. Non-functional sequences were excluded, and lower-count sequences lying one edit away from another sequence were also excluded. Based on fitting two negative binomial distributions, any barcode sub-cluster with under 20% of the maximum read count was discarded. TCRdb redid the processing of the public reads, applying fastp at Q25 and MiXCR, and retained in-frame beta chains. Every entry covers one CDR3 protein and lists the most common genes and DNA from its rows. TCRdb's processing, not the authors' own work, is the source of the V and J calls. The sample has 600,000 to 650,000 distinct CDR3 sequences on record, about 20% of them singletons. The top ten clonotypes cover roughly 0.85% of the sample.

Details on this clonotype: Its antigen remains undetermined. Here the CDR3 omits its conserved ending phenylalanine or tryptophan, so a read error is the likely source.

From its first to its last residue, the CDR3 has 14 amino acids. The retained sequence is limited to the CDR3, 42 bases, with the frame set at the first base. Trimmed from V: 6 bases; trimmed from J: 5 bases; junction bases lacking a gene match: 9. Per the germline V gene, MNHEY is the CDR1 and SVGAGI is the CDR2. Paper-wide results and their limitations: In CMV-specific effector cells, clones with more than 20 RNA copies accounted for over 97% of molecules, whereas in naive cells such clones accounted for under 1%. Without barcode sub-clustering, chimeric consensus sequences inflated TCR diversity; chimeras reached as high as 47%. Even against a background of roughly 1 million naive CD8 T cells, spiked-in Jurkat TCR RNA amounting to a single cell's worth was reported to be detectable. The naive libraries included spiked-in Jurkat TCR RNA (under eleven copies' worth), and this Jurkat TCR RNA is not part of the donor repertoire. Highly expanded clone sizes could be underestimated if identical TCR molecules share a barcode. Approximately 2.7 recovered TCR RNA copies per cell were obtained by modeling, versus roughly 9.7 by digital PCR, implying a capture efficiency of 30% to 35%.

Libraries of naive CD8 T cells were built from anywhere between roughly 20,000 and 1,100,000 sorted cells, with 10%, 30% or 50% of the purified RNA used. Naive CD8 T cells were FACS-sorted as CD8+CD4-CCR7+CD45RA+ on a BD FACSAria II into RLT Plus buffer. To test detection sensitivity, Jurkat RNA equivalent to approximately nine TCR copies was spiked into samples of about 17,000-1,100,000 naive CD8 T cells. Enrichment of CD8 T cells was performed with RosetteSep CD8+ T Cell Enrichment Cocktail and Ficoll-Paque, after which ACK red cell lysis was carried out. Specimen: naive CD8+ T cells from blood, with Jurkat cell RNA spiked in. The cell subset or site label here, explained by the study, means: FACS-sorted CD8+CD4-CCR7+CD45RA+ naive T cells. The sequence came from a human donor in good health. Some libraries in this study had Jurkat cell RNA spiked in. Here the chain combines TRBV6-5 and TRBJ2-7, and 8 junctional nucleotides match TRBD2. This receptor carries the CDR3 CASSPGLATNEQYL. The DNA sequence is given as TGTGCCAGCAGCCCCGGACTAGCTACCAACGAGCAGTACCTC.